This passage covers 16 T cell receptor beta chains from one sample sequenced in a study of Tregs in tolerant kidney transplant recipients. Mixed chimerism was transient after nonmyeloablative marrow transplants from related graft donors. The method was immunoSEQ multiplex PCR; TCRdb's version includes in-frame clones alone and lacks a portion of them. The sample comprises more than 90,000 clones, roughly 93% of which are singletons, and about 1.5% rests with the top ten. The input for sequencing was CD4+ T cells from blood (PBMCs), taken 12 months after the transplant. The receptor set was obtained from a human patient who received a combined kidney and bone marrow transplant. The T cells may come from the graft donor.

V is TRBV16 and J is TRBJ2-7; maybe TRBD2 (6 bases). The CDR3 covers 14 residues. Germline V lookup: CDR1 KGHSY, CDR2 FQNENV. Trimming pared 1 base from V and 0 bases from J, leaving 7 bases between. The CDR3 DNA follows: TGTGCCAGCAGCCAATGGGGAGGCTCCTACGAGCAGTACTTC. Its protein product is CASSQWGGSYEQYF.

The chain carries TRBV5-1 and TRBJ2-2, with TRBD2 matching 12 bases. The junction had 8 bases not matched to a gene; V was cut back by 7 bases and J by 1 base. CDR1 SGHRS and CDR2 YFSETQ come from the germline V gene. The length of the CDR3 is 17 residues. The CDR3 bases are TGCGCCAGCGGGGGACTAGCGGGCGACGAGAACACCGGGGAGCTGTTTTTT. Its translation is CASGGLAGDENTGELFF.

The chain joins TRBV2 to TRBJ1-5; D call uncertain. Trimming took off 4 bases at V and 1 base at J, with 8 bases between the two ends. The CDR3 spans 14 residues. The germline CDR1 and CDR2 sequences are SNHLY and FYNNEI. CDR3 residues: CASSGAISNQPQHF. CDR3 DNA sequence: TGTGCCAGCAGTGGGGCAATCAGCAATCAGCCCCAGCATTTT.

The rearrangement uses TRBV10-3 and TRBJ2-2; 8 bases align to TRBD2. The germline gives CDR1 ENHRY, CDR2 SYGVKD. The CDR3 extends over 15 amino acids. The V segment lost 7 bases and the J segment 4 bases; nucleotides outside the gene matches: 8. The CDR3 protein is CAINKAGEATGELFF. The CDR3 DNA sequence: TGTGCCATCAACAAAGCGGGAGAGGCCACCGGGGAGCTGTTTTTT.

The J gene is TRBJ2-2, the V gene TRBV29-1; 7 bases map to TRBD1. CDR3 length equals 13 residues. Trimming cost V 6 bases and J 1 base; bases outside gene matches: 2. Germline-derived CDR1 and CDR2 are SQVTM and ANQGSEA. The DNA for the CDR3 is TGCAGCGTAGACAGGGAGAACACCGGGGAGCTGTTTTTT. Translation: CSVDRENTGELFF.

The rearrangement uses TRBV2 and TRBJ2-2, with D uncertain. Trimming stripped 6 bases from V and 6 bases from J, with 20 bases between. The CDR3 covers 16 residues. Germline V gene sequence: CDR1 SNHLY, CDR2 FYNNEI. DNA of the CDR3: TGTGCCAGCAGACCAAGATCAGGAAACTTCCCCGGGGAGCTGTTTTTT. Translating it yields CASRPRSGNFPGELFF.

The gene calls are TRBV6-6 and TRBJ2-2; D is ambiguous. Trimming took 2 bases from V and 5 from J, leaving 6 bases between them. Per the germline V gene, CDR1 is MNHNY and CDR2 is SVGAGI (reference sequence). The CDR3 has 13 amino acids. CDR3 protein: CASSYPGTGELFF. CDR3 coding DNA: TGTGCCAGCAGTTACCCCGGGACCGGGGAGCTGTTTTTT.

The V and J genes are TRBV7-2 and TRBJ2-1; 12 nucleotides agree with TRBD2. CDR1 SGHTA and CDR2 FQGNSA come from the germline V gene. The junction had 14 bases not matched to a gene; V was cut back by 0 bases and J by 8 bases. This CDR3 is built from 19 residues. The CDR3 bases are TGTGCCAGCAGCTTAGCACTACGACTAGCGGGGGCCCGTTCGGATGAGCAGTTCTTC. Amino acid sequence: CASSLALRLAGARSDEQFF.

V and J are TRBV4-1 and TRBJ2-7; the match to TRBD2 covers 11 bases. The CDR3 loop spans 17 amino acids. CDR1 and CDR2 (germline): MGHRA, YSYEKL. V lost 1 base and J lost 4; bases outside the gene matches: 9. CDR3 residues: CASSQGVWGTSGYEQYF. The CDR3 nucleotides read TGCGCCAGCAGCCAAGGGGTTTGGGGGACTAGCGGTTACGAGCAGTACTTC.

On this clone: An end of the junction does not agree with germline; a read error may underlie this. This chain connects TRBV7-8 to TRBJ2-7, with D maybe TRBD1 (6 bases). Germline V gene lookup returns CDR1 SGHVS and CDR2 FQNEAQ. The CDR3 is 12 residues long. Written as DNA, the CDR3 is TGTGCCAGCAGCTGGACAGTATACGAGCAGTGCTTC. Encoded protein: CASSWTVYEQCF.

V gene TRBV7-8 combines with J gene TRBJ1-1; 7 bases are a match to TRBD1. The CDR3 has 15 residues. V trimming: 5 bases; J trimming: 0 bases; junction bases outside the gene matches: 6. Per germline, CDR1 SGHVS and CDR2 FQNEAQ. DNA of the CDR3: TGTGCCAGCAGCATTGGACAGGTTATGAACACTGAAGCTTTCTTT. This translates into CASSIGQVMNTEAFF.

This chain connects TRBV7-2 to TRBJ2-3; 9 bases match TRBD2. The germline gives CDR1 SGHTA, CDR2 FQGNSA. This CDR3 is built from 15 residues. The V and J ends lost 3 bases and 6 bases, in that order; junction bases with no gene match: 7. DNA for the CDR3: TGTGCCAGCAGCTTTAGCGGGGGAGAGGGGGATACGCAGTATTTT. This encodes CASSFSGGEGDTQYF. Using reference TRBV7-2 and TRBJ2-3 for the parts outside the CDR3, the full variable domain is GAGVSQSPSNKVTEKGKDVELRCDPISGHTALYWYRQSLGQGLEFLIYFQGNSAPDKSGLPSDRFSAERTGGSVSTLTIQRTQQEDSAVYLCASSFSGGEGDTQYFGPGTRLTVL.

The chain is built from TRBV5-8 and TRBJ2-7; TRBD2 is a possible D gene (5 bases). CDR1 SGHTS and CDR2 YDEGEE come from the germline V gene. V was cut by 7 bases and J by 3 bases, with 14 bases left in between. CDR3 size: 13 residues. CDR3 nucleotide sequence: TGTGCCAGCGGCCTACGGGGAGTCTACGAGCAGTACTTC. Amino acids: CASGLRGVYEQYF.

The V and J genes are TRBV11-3 and TRBJ1-1; TRBD1 is a possible D gene (5 bases). V was trimmed by 5 bases and J by 3 bases, leaving 13 bases between them. Per germline, CDR1 SGHNT and CDR2 YENEEA. CDR3 length: 14 residues. Written as DNA, the CDR3 is TGTGCCAGCAGCGGGGGGACGGCATACACTGAAGCTTTCTTT. The encoded protein is CASSGGTAYTEAFF.

This clone came up once. The V and J genes are TRBV12-5 and TRBJ2-5; no definite D call. Trimming left V 7 bases short and J 3 bases short, with 9 bases between. The CDR3 loop spans 12 amino acids. Germline CDR1 reads LGHNT; CDR2 reads FRNRAP. The CDR3 bases are TGTGCTAGTGCCTACGATAAAGAGACCCAGTACTTC. Translation: CASAYDKETQYF.

The rearrangement uses TRBV6-6 and TRBJ2-7, with TRBD1 identical over 7 bases. V gave up 6 bases and J gave up 7 bases; unmatched junction bases: 15. The CDR3 extends over 15 amino acids. The V gene's germline CDR1 is MNHNY and CDR2 SVGAGI (reference sequence). The CDR3 sequence is CASSNEKTGPREQYF. The CDR3 DNA reads TGTGCCAGCAGCAACGAGAAGACAGGGCCGAGGGAGCAGTACTTC.